The clone carrying this T cell receptor beta chain appeared a few times. Its antigen is still unknown. This sample is part of a study of T cells in narcolepsy. About the research overall: Donors had narcolepsy type 1 or type 2, or were healthy controls.

The study, taken as a whole, reports: Healthy controls reportedly lacked the autoreactive clonotypes serially found in patients' blood.

TCRdb's table, derived via immunoSEQ multiplex PCR, lists solely in-frame clones and lacks some. Of fewer than 40,000 clones listed, 82% were seen once; the top ten hold around 2.7%. The CDR3 totals 12 residues. The V gene's germline CDR1 is MNHEY and CDR2 SVGAGI. V lost 5 bases and J 5 bases, leaving 9 bases between the germline ends. Source material: CD45RA- memory CD4+ T cells from PBMCs. The TCR sequence derives from a human donor with narcolepsy. The chain couples TRBV6-5 to TRBJ2-5; D gene unclear. CDR3 protein: CASSETRETQYF. The CDR3 nucleotides are TGTGCCAGCAGTGAAACACGGGAGACCCAGTACTTC.